One sample yielded the 24 T cell receptor beta chains listed below, sequenced in a study of T cells after yellow fever vaccination. TCRdb redid the calling of the 5' RACE reads with MiXCR, one entry per CDR3 protein. Among fewer than 650,000 distinct CDR3 sequences listed, just over 20% were seen once. This material consisted of PBMCs, taken around 3 weeks after the first yellow fever vaccination. The receptors were sampled from a man aged 18 to 29 who received the YFV17D yellow fever vaccine.

This clonotype was seen only a few times. V usage is TRBV12-3 or TRBV12-4 and J usage is TRBJ2-1; perhaps D is TRBD1 or TRBD2 (5 bases each). The V gene lost 5 bases and the J gene lost 5 bases, with 13 bases spanning the gap. The CDR3 totals 14 residues. The CDR3 nucleotides read TGTGCCAGCAGTGCCGGACACGGGAACAATGAGCAGTTCTTC. It specifies CASSAGHGNNEQFF.

The chain combines TRBV4-3 with TRBJ2-6, with a possible D match to TRBD1 (5 bases). The V end lost 3 bases, the J end lost 4 bases, and 16 bases lay between the germline ends. The CDR3 is made up of 17 amino acids. From germline, CDR1 is LGHNA and CDR2 YSLEER. The CDR3 reads CASSQIVRGSGANVLTF. The CDR3 nucleotides read TGCGCCAGCAGCCAGATCGTTAGGGGTAGCGGGGCCAACGTCCTGACTTTC.

This clonotype was observed a handful of times. The V and J genes are TRBV12-3 or TRBV12-4 and TRBJ2-1, with D perhaps TRBD2 (7 bases). The CDR3 covers 16 residues. Deletions cut 0 bases from V and 3 bases from J, with 12 bases between. The CDR3 loop is CASSLAGAGVYNEQFF. The DNA for the CDR3 is TGTGCCAGCAGTTTAGCGGGGGCGGGGGTCTACAATGAGCAGTTCTTC.

This chain joins TRBV20-1 and TRBJ1-1; D gene unclear. Trimming took 4 bases from V and 6 from J, leaving 12 bases between them. Germline V gives CDR1 DFQATT, CDR2 SNEGSKA (reference sequence). The CDR3 covers 12 residues. CDR3 sequence reads: CSATDPVAEAFF. In DNA form, the CDR3 reads TGCAGTGCTACGGACCCGGTCGCTGAAGCTTTCTTT.

This clonotype was counted a few times. The chain employs TRBV7-2 and TRBJ2-3; 7 bases are a match to TRBD2. The CDR3 has 15 amino acids. CDR1 and CDR2 from the germline V gene are SGHTA and FQGNSA. V shed 5 bases, J shed 7 bases, and the junction held 12 bases outside the gene matches. DNA of the CDR3: TGTGCCAGCAGCCTCACTAGCGCGGCCAGATATACGCAGTATTTT. Translating gives CASSLTSAARYTQYF.

This clonotype was seen only a few times. The chain links TRBV5-4 to TRBJ1-1; D unclear. Germline loops: CDR1 SGHNT, CDR2 YYREEE (reference sequence). The CDR3 runs to 13 residues. Deletions cut 3 bases from V and 6 bases from J, with 12 bases between. The CDR3 DNA sequence: TGTGCCAGCAGCTCGGAAACAGTGGCTGAAGCTTTCTTT. It translates to CASSSETVAEAFF.

This clonotype is a singleton in its sample. The genes are TRBV2 and TRBJ1-4, with D possibly being TRBD1 (5 bases). Trimming pared 3 bases from V and 8 bases from J, leaving 13 bases between. The CDR3 contains 14 residues. Looked up from germline, CDR1 is SNHLY and CDR2 is FYNNEI. Here the CDR3 DNA reads TGTGCCAGCAGTGAGGGACGGGGCCGGGAAAAACTGTTTTTT. Protein product: CASSEGRGREKLFF.

This clonotype showed up just a few times. The V gene is TRBV15, the J gene TRBJ2-3; possible D gene TRBD2, 6 bases. With 6 bases removed from V and 0 bases from J, the gap between germline ends came to 16 bases. The CDR3 contains 16 residues. Looked up from germline, CDR1 is LNHNV and CDR2 is YYDKDF (reference sequence). CDR3 region: CATSGMRRGSTDTQYF. The DNA for the CDR3 is TGTGCCACCAGTGGTATGAGGCGGGGAAGCACAGATACGCAGTATTTT.

This clonotype was seen more than once but under ten times. This sequence joins TRBV6-1 and TRBJ2-3; perhaps TRBD2 as D (5 bases). The V and J ends lost 2 bases and 2 bases respectively, with 11 bases between them. This CDR3 is 15 amino acids long. Per the germline V gene, CDR1 is MNHNS and CDR2 is SASEGT. The CDR3 nucleotides are TGTGCCAGCAGTGAATTAAGTGGACTCACAGATACGCAGTATTTT. The encoded protein is CASSELSGLTDTQYF.

The sample holds a few counts of this clonotype. The chain joins TRBV7-3 to TRBJ2-3; no firm D call. Looked up from germline, CDR1 is SGHTA and CDR2 is FQGTGA. This CDR3 contains 15 residues. Trimming pared 5 bases from V and 3 bases from J, leaving 15 bases between. CDR3 in DNA: TGTGCCAGCAGCCCACACCCGGACGTGACAGATACGCAGTATTTT. Its protein product is CASSPHPDVTDTQYF.

The chain combines TRBV12-3 or TRBV12-4 with TRBJ1-2; D call uncertain. V was shortened by 1 base and J by 6 bases, with 15 bases between the two germline ends. CDR3 length: 15 amino acids. Here the CDR3 reads CASSLGRPLGNGYTF. The CDR3, as DNA: TGTGCCAGCAGTTTAGGGCGGCCCCTAGGAAATGGCTACACCTTC.

This sequence joins TRBV7-2 and TRBJ2-7; 7 nucleotides line up with TRBD1. CDR1 and CDR2 (germline): SGHTA, FQGNSA. This CDR3 is 15 amino acids long. V shed 5 bases and J 2 bases; nucleotides not matched to a gene: 9. The CDR3 DNA sequence: TGTGCCAGCAGCAAAGACAGGGCGCGCGCCTACGAGCAGTACGTC. Translated: CASSKDRARAYEQYV.

This clonotype was counted a few times. The rearrangement uses TRBV12-3 or TRBV12-4 and TRBJ2-1; either TRBD1 or TRBD2 may supply D (6 bases each). Trimming left V 1 base short and J 3 bases short, with 10 bases between. There are 15 residues in the CDR3. CDR3 in DNA: TGTGCCAGCAGTTTAGTCGGGGGCCTCTACAATGAGCAGTTCTTC. This translates into CASSLVGGLYNEQFF.

This clonotype has more than one count but fewer than ten. The rearrangement joins TRBV27 to TRBJ1-2; 9 nucleotides align to TRBD1. Per the germline V gene, CDR1 is MNHEY and CDR2 is SMNVEV (reference sequence). The CDR3 covers 14 residues. V gave up 5 bases and J gave up 7 bases; unmatched junction bases: 8. The CDR3 DNA follows: TGTGCCAGCAGTGCCGGGACAGGGTTATTTGGCTACACCTTC. Its translation: CASSAGTGLFGYTF.

This clonotype turned up a few times. V usage is TRBV12-3 or TRBV12-4 and J usage is TRBJ2-1; D unresolved. The CDR3 has 13 amino acids. Trimming removed 5 bases at V and 10 bases at J, with 15 bases between. The CDR3 DNA sequence: TGTGCCAGCAGTATAACCCCTAGTGGGGAGCAGTTCTTC. Its protein product is CASSITPSGEQFF.

This clonotype occurred a few times. The chain employs TRBV11-2 and TRBJ1-1, with D possibly TRBD1 on 6 matching bases. The CDR3 totals 16 residues. Trimming stripped 4 bases from V and 1 base from J, with 16 bases between. Germline CDR1 reads SGHAT; CDR2 reads FQNNGV. The CDR3, as DNA: TGTGCCAGCAGCTCAACTTACACGACAGGGAACACTGAAGCTTTCTTT. Protein sequence: CASSSTYTTGNTEAFF.

This clonotype was counted once. CDR3: CASSPFVLGWTEAFF. The CDR3 nucleotides are TGTGCCAGCAGTCCCTTTGTGTTGGGGTGGACTGAAGCTTTCTTT. This chain uses TRBV5-5 with TRBJ1-1; D call uncertain. The ends were cut back, 5 bases at V and 5 bases at J, with 19 bases in the middle. The length of the CDR3 is 15 residues. Looked up from germline, CDR1 is SGHKS and CDR2 is YYEKEE (reference sequence).

This sequence joins TRBV12-3 or TRBV12-4 and TRBJ2-1; D unresolved. The CDR3 is made up of 13 amino acids. V was cut by 3 bases and J by 9 bases, with 12 bases left in between. CDR3 coding DNA: TGTGCCAGCAGTTTTCAGGTTTTAGGTGAGCAGTTCTTC. This codes for CASSFQVLGEQFF.

The V gene is TRBV29-1, the J gene TRBJ2-1; the match to TRBD2 covers 12 bases. This CDR3 comprises 16 residues. Germline-derived CDR1 and CDR2 are SQVTM and ANQGSEA. The V and J ends lost 4 bases and 2 bases, in that order; junction bases with no gene match: 6. CDR3 residues: CSVGASGGVAYNEQFF. For the CDR3, the DNA is TGCAGCGTTGGGGCTAGCGGGGGGGTAGCCTACAATGAGCAGTTCTTC.

This clonotype was observed a handful of times. The CDR3 coding sequence is TGTGCCAGCAGCCCGACACCGGCGAACACTGAAGCTTTCTTT. Its translation is CASSPTPANTEAFF. The V and J genes are TRBV7-2 and TRBJ1-1, with D unresolved. The CDR3 is made up of 14 amino acids. Germline lookup yields CDR1 SGHTA and CDR2 FQGNSA. V gave up 5 bases and J gave up 1 base, with 11 bases separating them.

This clonotype was detected only a few times. The gene calls are TRBV5-1 and TRBJ2-1; D assignment may be TRBD1 or TRBD2 (5 bases each). V was pared by 3 bases and J by 1 base, with 14 bases between. Germline V gene lookup returns CDR1 SGHRS and CDR2 YFSETQ. The CDR3 is 16 amino acids. The DNA for the CDR3 is TGCGCCAGCAGCTCCCCCTTGGGGGTTTCCTACAATGAGCAGTTCTTC. This gives the protein CASSSPLGVSYNEQFF.

The chain uses TRBV27 and TRBJ2-7; 9 bases map to TRBD1. The trim removed 5 bases at V and 3 bases at J, leaving 11 bases unmatched. Germline V gives CDR1 MNHEY, CDR2 SMNVEV (reference sequence). The CDR3 consists of 16 residues. CDR3 amino acids: CASSPMSGTGNYEQYF. Here the CDR3 DNA reads TGTGCCAGCAGTCCGATGTCCGGGACAGGGAACTACGAGCAGTACTTC.

The sample holds a few counts of this clonotype. The V call is TRBV12-3 or TRBV12-4, the J call TRBJ2-1; D possibly uses TRBD1 or TRBD2 (6 bases each). The CDR3 is 12 amino acids. The V end lost 4 bases, the J end lost 15 bases, and 16 bases lay between the germline ends. CDR3 sequence (DNA): TGTGCCAGCAGTTCGGTAGGGGGGCCCATGTTCTTC. This encodes CASSSVGGPMFF.

This clonotype has only a few counts. The chain employs TRBV2 and TRBJ2-7; D remains unclear. V dropped 0 bases and J dropped 3 bases, with 12 bases sitting between them. Germline loops: CDR1 SNHLY, CDR2 FYNNEI. The CDR3 contains 15 residues. The CDR3 bases are TGTGCCAGCAGTGAAGCAAGGCCGGAGTTCTACGAGCAGTACGTC. Translation gives CASSEARPEFYEQYV.